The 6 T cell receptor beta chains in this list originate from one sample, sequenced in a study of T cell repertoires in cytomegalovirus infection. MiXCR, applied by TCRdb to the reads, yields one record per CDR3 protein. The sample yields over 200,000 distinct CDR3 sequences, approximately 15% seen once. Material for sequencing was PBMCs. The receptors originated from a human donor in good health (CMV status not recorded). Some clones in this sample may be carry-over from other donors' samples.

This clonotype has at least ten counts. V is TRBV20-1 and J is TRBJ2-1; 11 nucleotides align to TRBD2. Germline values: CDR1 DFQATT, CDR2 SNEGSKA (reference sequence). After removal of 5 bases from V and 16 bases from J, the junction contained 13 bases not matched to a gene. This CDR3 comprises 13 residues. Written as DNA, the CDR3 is TGCAGTGCTGATAGCGGGGGGGCCGAAGCATACTTCTTC. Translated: CSADSGGAEAYFF.

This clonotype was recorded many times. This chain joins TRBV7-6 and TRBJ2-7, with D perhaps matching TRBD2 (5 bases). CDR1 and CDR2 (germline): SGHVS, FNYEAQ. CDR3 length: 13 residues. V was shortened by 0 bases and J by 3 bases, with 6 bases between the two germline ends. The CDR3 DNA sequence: TGTGCCAGCAGCTTAGCGGAGGACTACGAGCAGTACTTC. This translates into CASSLAEDYEQYF.

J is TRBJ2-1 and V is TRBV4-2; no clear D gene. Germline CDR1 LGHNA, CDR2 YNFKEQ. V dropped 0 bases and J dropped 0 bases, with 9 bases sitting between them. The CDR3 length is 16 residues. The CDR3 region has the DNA TGTGCCAGCAGCCAAGAAGGCACGAGCTCCTACAATGAGCAGTTCTTC. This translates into CASSQEGTSSYNEQFF.

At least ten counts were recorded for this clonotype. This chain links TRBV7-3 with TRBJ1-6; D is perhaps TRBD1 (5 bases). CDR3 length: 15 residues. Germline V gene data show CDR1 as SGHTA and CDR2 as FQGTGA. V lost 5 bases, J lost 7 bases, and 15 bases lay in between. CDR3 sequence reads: CASSPEAGWNSPLHF. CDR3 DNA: TGTGCCAGCAGCCCCGAGGCAGGGTGGAATTCACCCCTCCACTTT.

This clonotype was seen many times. The CDR3 protein is CASSSRGVGPTPQYF. The CDR3 DNA sequence: TGTGCCAGCAGCTCTAGAGGGGTTGGTCCGACACCTCAGTATTTT. The rearrangement joins TRBV7-2 to TRBJ1-5; D may correspond to TRBD1 or TRBD2 (5 bases each). The tail of the sequence fits TRBJ2-3 better, so the J call may be wrong. The CDR3 spans 15 residues. The germline CDR1 and CDR2 sequences are SGHTA and FQGNSA.

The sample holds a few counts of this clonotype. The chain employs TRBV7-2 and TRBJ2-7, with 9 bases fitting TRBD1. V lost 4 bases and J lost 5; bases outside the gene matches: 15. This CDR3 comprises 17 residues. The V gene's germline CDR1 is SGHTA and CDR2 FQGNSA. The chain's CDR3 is CASSSSPAPGQGNEQYF. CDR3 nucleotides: TGTGCCAGCAGCTCTTCGCCCGCCCCGGGACAGGGAAACGAGCAGTACTTC.